The T cell receptor beta chain described here comes from a study of cytomegalovirus exposure and HLA in healthy donors. The PCR ran on 60 Vbeta and 13 Jbeta primers. TCRdb's table, derived via immunoSEQ multiplex PCR, lists solely in-frame clones and lacks some. Its table lists 85,000 to 110,000 clones. Study findings and constraints: What was likely a sequencing artifact was a cluster of highly shared sequence variants. Clonal expansion, a later analysis showed, was greater in HLA-associated TCR beta chains than in equally common others.

Of note for this clone: No antigen is known for it.

This TCR derives from a man aged 35 to 55 in good health and CMV-seronegative. Sequences were obtained from PBMCs.

CDR3 amino acids: CASSLDFAGGSYNSPLHF. The CDR3 nucleotides read TGTGCCAGCAGCTTAGATTTTGCAGGGGGTTCCTATAATTCACCCCTCCACTTT. The chain recombines TRBV7-8 with TRBJ1-6; 7 bases line up with TRBD1. From germline, CDR1 is SGHVS and CDR2 FQNEAQ. The V segment lost 1 base and the J segment 1 base; nucleotides outside the gene matches: 7. The CDR3 has 18 residues. Variable domain in full (rest from reference TRBV7-8 and TRBJ1-6): GAGVSQSPRYKVAKRGQDVALRCDPISGHVSLFWYQQALGQGPEFLTYFQNEAQLDKSGLPSDRFFAERPEGSVSTLKIQRTQQEDSAVYLCASSLDFAGGSYNSPLHFGNGTRLTVT.